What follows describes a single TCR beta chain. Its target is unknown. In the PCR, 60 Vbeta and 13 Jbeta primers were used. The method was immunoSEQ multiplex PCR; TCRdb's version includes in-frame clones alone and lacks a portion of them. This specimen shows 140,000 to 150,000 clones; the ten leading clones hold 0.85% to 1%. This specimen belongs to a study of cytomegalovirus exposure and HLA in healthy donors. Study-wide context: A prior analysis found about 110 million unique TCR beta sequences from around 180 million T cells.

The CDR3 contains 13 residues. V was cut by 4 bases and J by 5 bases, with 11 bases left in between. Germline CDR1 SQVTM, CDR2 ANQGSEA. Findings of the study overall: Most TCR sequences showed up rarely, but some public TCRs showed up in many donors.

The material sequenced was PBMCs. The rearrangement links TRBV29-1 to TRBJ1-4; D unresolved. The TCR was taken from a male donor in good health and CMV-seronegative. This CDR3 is CSVARRGNEKLFF. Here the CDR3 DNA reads TGCAGCGTTGCAAGGAGAGGAAATGAAAAACTGTTTTTT. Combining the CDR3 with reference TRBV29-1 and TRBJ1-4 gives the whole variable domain SAVISQKPSRDICQRGTSLTIQCQVDSQVTMMFWYRQQPGQSLTLIATANQGSEATYESGFVIDKFPISRPNLTFSTLTVSNMSPEDSSIYLCSVARRGNEKLFFGSGTQLSVL.